Each of the 21 T cell receptor beta chains below was sequenced from the same sample in a study of blood T cell repertoires in COVID-19. Using immunoSEQ multiplex PCR, the repertoire was profiled, and TCRdb retains in-frame clones only, with some absent. The sample holds around 300,000 clones, over 75% seen once. Sequenced input: PBMCs or T cells enriched from blood (not recorded which). The receptors derive from a woman between 25 and 40 years old who had recovered from COVID-19.

The chain uses TRBV3-1 (or the pseudogene TRBV3-2) and TRBJ2-5, with a possible D match to TRBD2 (5 bases). Trimming cost V 0 bases and J 13 bases, with 18 bases left between them. The germline gives CDR1 LGHDT, CDR2 YNNKEL (reference sequence). CDR3 size: 14 residues. This CDR3 reads CASSQEGSRARLYF. The DNA of the CDR3 is TGTGCCAGCAGCCAAGAGGGGAGTAGGGCGCGTTTGTACTTC.

The chain joins TRBV29-1 to TRBJ2-1, with TRBD2 matching 11 bases. This CDR3 comprises 14 residues. The trim removed 3 bases at V and 4 bases at J, leaving 2 bases unmatched. Germline loops: CDR1 SQVTM, CDR2 ANQGSEA. The CDR3 sequence: CSVEGTSGYNEQFF. CDR3 bases: TGCAGCGTTGAGGGGACTAGCGGTTACAATGAGCAGTTCTTC.

J is TRBJ2-2 and V is TRBV12-2; TRBD2 was called by the table and not checked on the DNA. TRBV12-2 is annotated as a pseudogene. The CDR3 spans 16 residues. The CDR3 DNA reads TGTGCAAGTCGCCCCCGACTAGCGGGAAAACGGGGGGAGCTGTTTTTT. This gives the protein CASRPRLAGKRGELFF.

The rearrangement joins TRBV5-1 to TRBJ2-7; tentatively, D is TRBD1 (6 bases). Germline V gives CDR1 SGHRS, CDR2 YFSETQ. With 1 base removed from V and 4 bases from J, the gap between germline ends came to 9 bases. This CDR3 has 13 amino acids. The DNA for the CDR3 is TGCGCCAGCAGCTTGAACAGGGATTACGAGCAGTACTTC. It codes for CASSLNRDYEQYF.

The chain has TRBV11-2 and TRBJ2-1, with D unresolved. V lost 7 bases, J lost 5 bases, and 6 bases lay in between. There are 11 residues in the CDR3. Germline V lookup: CDR1 SGHAT, CDR2 FQNNGV. The CDR3 sequence: CASNLNNEQFF. CDR3 nucleotides: TGTGCCAGCAACCTAAACAATGAGCAGTTCTTC.

The chain employs TRBV9 and TRBJ2-3; 9 bases align to TRBD2. V gave up 0 bases and J gave up 4 bases; unmatched junction bases: 6. The CDR3 is 16 amino acids. Germline V gives CDR1 SGDLS, CDR2 YYNGEE. The CDR3 region has the DNA TGTGCCAGCAGCGTAGAAGCGGGAGGACGCGCAGATACGCAGTATTTT. Protein sequence: CASSVEAGGRADTQYF.

The rearrangement uses TRBV3-1 (or the pseudogene TRBV3-2) and TRBJ2-1; D remains ambiguous. The germline gives CDR1 LGHDT, CDR2 YNNKEL (reference sequence). V was shortened by 0 bases and J by 2 bases, with 11 bases between the two germline ends. This CDR3 is built from 16 residues. CDR3 DNA: TGTGCCAGCAGCCAAGATTTGGCTACTACCTACAATGAGCAGTTCTTC. The encoded protein is CASSQDLATTYNEQFF.

The chain has TRBV5-8 and TRBJ2-5; possible D gene TRBD1, 5 bases. This CDR3 comprises 14 residues. Germline CDR1 SGHTS, CDR2 YDEGEE. Trimming cost V 0 bases and J 1 base, with 7 bases left between them. The CDR3 DNA reads TGTGCCAGCAGCTTGGGACAGATCCAAGAGACCCAGTACTTC. Amino acid sequence: CASSLGQIQETQYF.

This chain joins TRBV29-1 and TRBJ2-7, with a possible D match to TRBD2 (7 bases). This CDR3 has 14 residues. The V and J ends lost 1 base and 2 bases respectively, with 12 bases between them. CDR1 and CDR2 from the germline V gene are SQVTM and ANQGSEA. The CDR3 nucleotides are TGCAGCGTTGAAGTGCGGGGGCAAACCTACGAGCAGTACTTC. Translated: CSVEVRGQTYEQYF.

This chain joins TRBV6-6 and TRBJ2-7; the D gene is possibly TRBD1 (7 bases). Germline CDR1 and CDR2: MNHNY and SVGAGI (reference sequence). Trimming removed 4 bases from V and 0 bases from J, with 13 bases in between. This CDR3 comprises 15 residues. This CDR3 reads CASSLGQGGSYEQYF. CDR3 in DNA: TGTGCCAGCAGTTTAGGGCAGGGGGGCTCCTACGAGCAGTACTTC.

The chain employs TRBV19 and TRBJ2-1; D perhaps matches TRBD1 (5 bases). The CDR3 consists of 13 residues. The germline V gene has CDR1 LNHDA and CDR2 SQIVND (reference sequence). Trimming pared 5 bases from V and 9 bases from J, leaving 14 bases between. This CDR3 is CASSRQDISEQFF. The CDR3 coding sequence is TGTGCCAGTAGTCGGCAGGACATTAGTGAGCAGTTCTTC.

The gene calls are TRBV2 and TRBJ1-3; 8 bases are a match to TRBD1. V gave up 3 bases and J gave up 2 bases; unmatched junction bases: 3. The CDR3 is 15 amino acids. Germline loops: CDR1 SNHLY, CDR2 FYNNEI. CDR3 nucleotide sequence: TGTGCCAGCAGTGAGAACAGGGGGGCTGGAAACACCATATATTTT. Protein product: CASSENRGAGNTIYF.

This chain joins TRBV6-5 and TRBJ1-4; D is perhaps TRBD1 (5 bases). The CDR3 has 12 residues. Trimming took 9 bases from V and 8 from J, leaving 13 bases between them. CDR1 is MNHEY and CDR2 is SVGAGI in the germline V gene. DNA of the CDR3: TGTGCCAGTTCACAGGATGGAGAAAAACTGTTTTTT. This codes for CASSQDGEKLFF.

About this clone itself: The sample carries other DNA sequences with the same CDR3. The CDR3 nucleotides are TGTGCCAGCAGTTCTACTTACGAGCAGTACTTC. Translation: CASSSTYEQYF. The gene calls are TRBV28 and TRBJ2-7; D unclear. Germline assignment: CDR1 MDHEN and CDR2 SYDVKM. This CDR3 contains 11 residues. Trimming left V 4 bases short and J 4 bases short, with 5 bases between.

The V and J genes are TRBV7-2 and TRBJ2-1; D perhaps matches TRBD1 (6 bases). This CDR3 spans 15 amino acids. CDR1 and CDR2 (germline): SGHTA, FQGNSA. Trimming stripped 5 bases from V and 7 bases from J, with 18 bases between. CDR3 sequence: CASSQTGTSRNEQFF. The CDR3 DNA sequence: TGTGCCAGCAGCCAAACCGGGACAAGTAGGAATGAGCAGTTCTTC.

The chain recombines TRBV14 with TRBJ2-7; D is perhaps TRBD1 (5 bases). V was trimmed by 4 bases and J by 6 bases, leaving 16 bases between them. CDR1 is SGHDN, CDR2 FVKESK, per germline. The CDR3 runs to 14 residues. The CDR3 is CASSRQNRPPEQYF. The CDR3 DNA follows: TGTGCCAGCAGCCGACAAAACAGGCCCCCCGAGCAGTACTTC.

The V call is TRBV5-1, the J call TRBJ1-1; D unresolved. Germline CDR1 is SGHRS and CDR2 is YFSETQ. The V end lost 4 bases, the J end lost 0 bases, and 16 bases lay between the germline ends. This CDR3 region has 16 residues. In nucleotides, the CDR3 is TGCGCCAGCAGCGCAGAGACACAGACATTGAACACTGAAGCTTTCTTT. It codes for CASSAETQTLNTEAFF.

The V and J genes are TRBV7-3 and TRBJ2-2; 9 bases match TRBD2. This CDR3 is built from 14 residues. The J segment lost 5 bases and the V segment lost 4 bases, leaving 2 bases of the junction unmatched. CDR1 and CDR2 from the germline V gene are SGHTA and FQGTGA. The chain's CDR3 is CASSSSGNTGELFF. In DNA, the CDR3 is TGTGCCAGCAGCTCTAGCGGGAATACCGGGGAGCTGTTTTTT.

The CDR3 loop reads CASSLATAHNQPQHF. Written as DNA, the CDR3 is TGTGCCAGCAGCTTAGCGACAGCCCACAATCAGCCCCAGCATTTT. The chain employs TRBV7-2 and TRBJ1-5; tentative D call: TRBD1 (5 bases). This CDR3 is 15 amino acids long. Trimming left V 0 bases short and J 3 bases short, with 9 bases between. Germline loops: CDR1 SGHTA, CDR2 FQGNSA. The full variable domain, with the rest looked up from reference TRBV7-2 and TRBJ1-5, is GAGVSQSPSNKVTEKGKDVELRCDPISGHTALYWYRQSLGQGLEFLIYFQGNSAPDKSGLPSDRFSAERTGGSVSTLTIQRTQQEDSAVYLCASSLATAHNQPQHFGDGTRLSIL.

The rearrangement joins TRBV7-2 to TRBJ2-3; 8 bases agree with TRBD2. Germline V lookup: CDR1 SGHTA, CDR2 FQGNSA. Trimming took 3 bases from V and 4 from J; bases not matched to a gene: 6. This CDR3 has 15 residues. CDR3 DNA: TGTGCCAGCAGCTTCCGGGAGGGCCCGGCAGATACGCAGTATTTT. It is translated as CASSFREGPADTQYF. The complete variable domain, with remaining parts taken from reference TRBV7-2 and TRBJ2-3, reads GAGVSQSPSNKVTEKGKDVELRCDPISGHTALYWYRQSLGQGLEFLIYFQGNSAPDKSGLPSDRFSAERTGGSVSTLTIQRTQQEDSAVYLCASSFREGPADTQYFGPGTRLTVL.

The CDR3 loop is CASSQDPNQPQHF. In nucleotides, the CDR3 is TGTGCCAGCAGCCAAGATCCGAATCAGCCCCAGCATTTT. The genes are TRBV4-2 and TRBJ1-5; no clear D gene. The germline V gene encodes CDR1 LGHNA and CDR2 YNFKEQ. This CDR3 has 13 residues. V was shortened by 0 bases and J by 4 bases, with 4 bases between the two germline ends.